The next 26 T cell receptor beta chains were all read from a single sample in a study of shared clonotypes between healthy human individuals. Sequencing used immunoSEQ multiplex PCR; TCRdb keeps in-frame clones, though not all of them. The sample records about 1.5 million clones, 98% being singletons. The sample was naive CD4+ T cells sorted from blood. Subset of the sample: CD45RA+ positively selected. These receptors all come from a man in his thirties or forties in good health.

This chain joins TRBV19 and TRBJ2-3, with 11 nucleotides matching TRBD2. There are 16 residues in the CDR3. J was trimmed by 2 bases and V by 3 bases; bases with no gene match: 4. CDR1 is LNHDA, CDR2 SQIVND, per germline (reference sequence). CDR3 in amino acids: CASSILTSGTTDTQYF. The DNA for the CDR3 is TGTGCCAGTAGTATTTTGACTAGCGGGACCACAGATACGCAGTATTTT.

The chain carries TRBV27 and TRBJ2-5; D ambiguous. V shed 1 base and J shed 4 bases, with 16 bases lying between them. CDR1 MNHEY and CDR2 SMNVEV come from the germline V gene (reference sequence). This CDR3 comprises 16 residues. The CDR3 sequence is CASSLWGSSRGETQYF. The CDR3, as DNA: TGTGCCAGCAGTTTATGGGGAAGCTCCCGAGGAGAGACCCAGTACTTC.

The V and J genes are TRBV18 and TRBJ2-1, with unresolved D. The CDR3 runs to 16 residues. Trimming removed 0 bases at V and 1 base at J, with 10 bases between. Germline V gene lookup returns CDR1 KGHSH and CDR2 LQKENI. This chain's CDR3 is CASSPPLSQSYNEQFF. CDR3 bases: TGTGCCAGCTCACCACCCTTGTCGCAATCCTACAATGAGCAGTTCTTC.

The rearrangement joins TRBV9 to TRBJ2-3; TRBD2 matches at 13 bases. The V and J ends lost 0 bases and 4 bases, in that order; junction bases with no gene match: 2. Germline V gives CDR1 SGDLS, CDR2 YYNGEE. The CDR3 runs 16 residues. This CDR3 is CASSVGTSGRPDTQYF. The CDR3 DNA follows: TGTGCCAGCAGCGTAGGGACTAGCGGGAGACCAGATACGCAGTATTTT.

About this clone itself: Additional DNA sequences in this sample encode the identical CDR3. The V gene is TRBV5-1, the J gene TRBJ2-7; no definite D call. Trimming removed 0 bases from V and 3 bases from J, with 10 bases in between. The germline V gene encodes CDR1 SGHRS and CDR2 YFSETQ. This CDR3 spans 14 amino acids. CDR3 residues: CASSLEAGRYEQYF. DNA for the CDR3: TGCGCCAGCAGCTTGGAAGCAGGCCGCTACGAGCAGTACTTC.

The rearrangement joins TRBV5-4 to TRBJ2-1; tentative D call: TRBD2 (6 bases). Germline CDR1 is SGHNT and CDR2 is YYREEE (reference sequence). V was shortened by 0 bases and J by 3 bases, with 10 bases between the two germline ends. This CDR3 has 15 amino acids. CDR3 region: CASSLAAGYYNEQFF. In nucleotides, the CDR3 is TGTGCCAGCAGCTTGGCGGCGGGATACTACAATGAGCAGTTCTTC.

The chain carries TRBV19 and TRBJ2-1; D uncertain. This CDR3 region has 14 residues. Germline-derived CDR1 and CDR2 are LNHDA and SQIVND (reference sequence). Trimming stripped 3 bases from V and 4 bases from J, with 10 bases between. In DNA form, the CDR3 reads TGTGCCAGTAGTATTAGTAGAGAATACAATGAGCAGTTCTTC. This sequence encodes CASSISREYNEQFF.

This chain connects TRBV2 to TRBJ2-7; weak D call: TRBD1 (6 bases). V lost 8 bases and J lost 0, with 17 bases in between. Germline V gene data show CDR1 as SNHLY and CDR2 as FYNNEI. The CDR3 is made up of 15 amino acids. CDR3 bases: TGTGCCAGCGCCACACGGGACATCGCCTCCTACGAGCAGTACTTC. This translates into CASATRDIASYEQYF.

This chain links TRBV9 with TRBJ2-7, with no clear D. This CDR3 comprises 16 residues. CDR1 SGDLS and CDR2 YYNGEE come from the germline V gene. Trimming stripped 1 base from V and 3 bases from J, with 17 bases between. CDR3 amino acids: CASSVSPGRPIYEQYF. The DNA of the CDR3 is TGTGCCAGCAGCGTATCCCCCGGACGCCCTATCTACGAGCAGTACTTC.

The V call is TRBV28, the J call TRBJ2-1; D is unclear. The ends were cut back, 7 bases at V and 8 bases at J, with 0 bases in the middle. The CDR3 has 8 residues. Germline CDR1 reads MDHEN; CDR2 reads SYDVKM. The CDR3 here is CASNEQFF. The CDR3 DNA is TGTGCCAGCAATGAGCAGTTCTTC.

A word on this clone: At the DNA level, this CDR3 is encoded by other sequences in the same sample as well. The chain links TRBV11-2 to TRBJ1-1; D unclear. The CDR3 totals 14 residues. V dropped 2 bases and J dropped 0 bases, with 7 bases sitting between them. Per germline, CDR1 SGHAT and CDR2 FQNNGV. The CDR3 sequence is CASSLTDLNTEAFF. CDR3 DNA sequence: TGTGCCAGCAGCTTAACAGACTTGAACACTGAAGCTTTCTTT.

This chain links TRBV29-1 with TRBJ2-5, with D possibly matching TRBD2 (7 bases). Trimming pared 3 bases from V and 2 bases from J, leaving 16 bases between. Germline values: CDR1 SQVTM, CDR2 ANQGSEA. The CDR3 sequence is 15 residues long. The CDR3 loop reads CSVDKGGGAQETQYF. DNA for the CDR3: TGCAGCGTTGATAAAGGGGGGGGAGCTCAAGAGACCCAGTACTTC.

A note on this clone: Other DNA sequences in the sample encode the same CDR3. V usage is TRBV6-5 and J usage is TRBJ1-2, with 8 nucleotides matching TRBD1. Germline lookup yields CDR1 MNHEY and CDR2 SVGAGI. There are 13 residues in the CDR3. With 2 bases clipped from V and 6 bases from J, the junction kept 2 bases outside the gene matches. CDR3 sequence: CASSYLTGDGYTF. CDR3 coding DNA: TGTGCCAGCAGTTACCTGACAGGGGATGGCTACACCTTC.

This clone appeared a single time. In the same sample, other DNA sequences code for this CDR3. This chain joins TRBV30 and TRBJ2-2; D gene ambiguous. V was shortened by 0 bases and J by 5 bases, with 7 bases between the two germline ends. The CDR3 length is 13 residues. The germline CDR1 and CDR2 sequences are GTSNPN and SVGIG (reference sequence). CDR3 DNA sequence: TGTGCCTGGAGTGTGCTGGGGACCGGGGAGCTGTTTTTT. It yields the protein CAWSVLGTGELFF.

The chain uses TRBV11-2 and TRBJ1-2, with 10 bases that match TRBD1. The junction had 12 bases not matched to a gene; V was cut back by 3 bases and J by 8 bases. The CDR3 consists of 16 residues. The germline V gene has CDR1 SGHAT and CDR2 FQNNGV. CDR3 in DNA: TGTGCCAGCAGCTTTTACCTGGGACAGGGGACAAGGGGCTACACCTTC. It codes for CASSFYLGQGTRGYTF.

The J gene is TRBJ1-3, the V gene TRBV7-9; D might be TRBD1 (6 bases). The CDR3 is 17 residues long. V shed 6 bases and J shed 0 bases, with 18 bases lying between them. Germline V lookup: CDR1 SEHNR, CDR2 FQNEAQ (reference sequence). CDR3 coding DNA: TGTGCCAGCAGTTTTATGCGGGGACAAGTCTCTGGAAACACCATATATTTT. It encodes CASSFMRGQVSGNTIYF.

V usage is TRBV14 and J usage is TRBJ2-5; maybe TRBD2 (6 bases). Looked up from germline, CDR1 is SGHDN and CDR2 is FVKESK. The CDR3 consists of 16 residues. V was trimmed by 0 bases and J by 8 bases, leaving 19 bases between them. The CDR3 DNA reads as TGTGCCAGCAGCCAAGATAGGGGACTGGGCCATGGAACCCAGTACTTC. Its protein product is CASSQDRGLGHGTQYF.

This chain uses TRBV28 with TRBJ2-7; 7 bases align to TRBD2. The V segment lost 6 bases and the J segment 4 bases; nucleotides outside the gene matches: 6. CDR3 size: 13 residues. Looked up from germline, CDR1 is MDHEN and CDR2 is SYDVKM. The CDR3 spells CASSNGLVYEQYF. The CDR3 nucleotides are TGTGCCAGCAGCAACGGACTAGTTTACGAGCAGTACTTC.

On this clone itself: Other DNA sequences in this specimen translate into the identical CDR3. The chain is built from TRBV10-3 and TRBJ1-2, with TRBD1 identical over 7 bases. V gave up 6 bases and J gave up 3 bases; unmatched junction bases: 4. The CDR3 covers 13 residues. CDR1 and CDR2 (germline): ENHRY, SYGVKD. The CDR3 loop reads CAISGGQDYGYTF. The DNA of the CDR3 is TGTGCCATCAGCGGAGGACAGGACTATGGCTACACCTTC.

The V and J genes are TRBV2 and TRBJ2-2, with TRBD2 as a possible D gene (5 bases). The length of the CDR3 is 14 residues. Between the trimmed V and J ends, which lost 6 bases and 7 bases, there was a span of 15 bases. CDR1 and CDR2 from the germline V gene are SNHLY and FYNNEI. CDR3 loop: CASSPRAAGGELFF. CDR3 in DNA: TGTGCCAGCAGCCCCCGGGCGGCGGGCGGGGAGCTGTTTTTT.

The rearrangement uses TRBV2 and TRBJ1-2; D might be TRBD1 (6 bases). Looked up from germline, CDR1 is SNHLY and CDR2 is FYNNEI. This CDR3 contains 15 residues. Trimming removed 6 bases from V and 2 bases from J, with 16 bases in between. The CDR3 spells CASRITGTKNYGYTF. The CDR3 DNA follows: TGTGCCAGCAGGATAACCGGGACAAAGAACTATGGCTACACCTTC.

This sequence joins TRBV9 and TRBJ2-5; 9 nucleotides align to TRBD2. The CDR3 sequence is 14 residues long. V trimming: 3 bases; J trimming: 5 bases; junction bases outside the gene matches: 5. Per the germline V gene, CDR1 is SGDLS and CDR2 is YYNGEE. The CDR3 nucleotides read TGTGCCAGCAGCGGAAGCGGGAGGCGGGAGACCCAGTACTTC. Protein product: CASSGSGRRETQYF.

The chain employs TRBV5-1 and TRBJ2-1; 8 bases fit TRBD2. Trimming took 3 bases from V and 9 from J; bases not matched to a gene: 14. The CDR3 has 16 amino acids. Germline V CDR1 and CDR2: SGHRS, YFSETQ. The DNA of the CDR3 is TGCGCCAGCAGCTCCTCCGGGACTAGTAATTTGAGTGAGCAGTTCTTC. Translating it yields CASSSSGTSNLSEQFF.

The count of this clone is one. V gene TRBV10-3 combines with J gene TRBJ2-7; 7 positions match TRBD1. V gave up 11 bases and J gave up 4 bases; unmatched junction bases: 11. Germline loops: CDR1 ENHRY, CDR2 SYGVKD. This CDR3 spans 13 amino acids. The CDR3, as DNA: TGTGCCTCACAGGGGACGAACCAATACGAGCAGTACTTC. This gives the protein CASQGTNQYEQYF.

The table lists this clone with a count of one. CDR3 in amino acids: CASSPEGPGETQYF. The CDR3 nucleotides are TGTGCCAGCAGTCCCGAAGGTCCGGGGGAGACCCAGTACTTC. The V call is TRBV27, the J call TRBJ2-5; a weak D match, TRBD2 (5 bases). CDR1 and CDR2 (germline): MNHEY, SMNVEV (reference sequence). The length of the CDR3 is 14 residues. V lost 5 bases and J 5 bases, leaving 15 bases between the germline ends.

The chain joins TRBV28 to TRBJ2-5; 7 bases match TRBD2. The trim removed 2 bases at V and 1 base at J, leaving 4 bases unmatched. This CDR3 comprises 15 residues. Germline loops: CDR1 MDHEN, CDR2 SYDVKM. The CDR3 nucleotides are TGTGCCAGCAGTTTACTAGAGCGGGGCCAAGAGACCCAGTACTTC. This encodes CASSLLERGQETQYF.